This T cell receptor beta chain was documented in a study of blood T cell repertoires in COVID-19. Study context: COVID-19 samples from acute and convalescent phases originated in the United States, Italy and Spain. T cells, B-cell-depleted T cells, or PBMCs provided the cDNA or gDNA that served as material.

This clone occurred once. Authors' analysis steps: The assay estimated nucleated cells by amplifying reference gene primers. Method: immunoSEQ multiplex PCR; TCRdb's copy keeps in-frame clones and lacks some. The V and J calls and the clone size are those of that table, but D and trimming were determined from the DNA. The table lists 100,000 to 150,000 clones, around 81% of them singletons, with 12% in the top ten. CDR1 is LNHDA, CDR2 SQIVND, per germline (reference sequence). V shed 9 bases, J shed 6 bases, and the junction held 8 bases outside the gene matches. This CDR3 region has 13 residues. The sequence came from a man in his 60s with acute or convalescent COVID-19. V gene TRBV19 combines with J gene TRBJ2-1; 7 bases match TRBD1. Sequenced: peripheral blood. CDR3: CASRDRVVNEQFF. The CDR3 DNA sequence: TGTGCCAGCCGAGACAGGGTTGTCAATGAGCAGTTCTTC.